Below, one T cell receptor (beta chain) is given with its context. The antigen remains undetermined. Every donor provided approximately 10 milliliters of peripheral blood. These data originate in a study of blood T cells in healthy people across ages. Broader study findings: The study regarded diversity estimates from one million T cells as underestimates. It was found that TCR beta diversity correlated strongly with the percentage of naive T cells.

Together with a sample-barcoded 5' primer, a J-beta primer mix was included in a second PCR lasting about 6 to 11 cycles. MiXCR, applied by TCRdb to the 5' RACE reads, yields one record per CDR3 protein. The sample consists of around 1.5 million distinct CDR3 sequences, roughly 45% of them appearing once. The CDR3 is 14 amino acids. Germline V gene sequence: CDR1 DFQATT, CDR2 SNEGSKA (reference sequence). V lost 5 bases and J lost 7, with 15 bases in between. The V call is TRBV20-1, the J call TRBJ1-6; D may be TRBD1 (5 bases). The specimen sequenced was blood. The clonotype originates from a woman aged 18-30 years in good health. In DNA, the CDR3 is TGCAGTGCTCCCTCCGTGGGGGGAAATTCACCCCTCCACTTT. Residues: CSAPSVGGNSPLHF.